The 29 T cell receptor beta chains presented below share a single source sample, sequenced in a study of molecular identifiers for immune sequencing clone quantification. TCRdb redid the calling of the PCR reads with MiXCR, one entry per CDR3 protein. The sample carries around 480,000 distinct CDR3 sequences, about 25% recorded once. The source material was naive CD8+ T cells from blood, with Jurkat cell RNA spiked in. The subset denotes: FACS-sorted CD8+CD4-CCR7+CD45RA+ naive T cells. These receptors all stem from a human donor in good health. Some libraries in this study had Jurkat cell RNA spiked in.

The chain has TRBV6-2 or TRBV6-3 and TRBJ1-1; unclear D gene. This CDR3 region has 19 residues. Germline CDR1 is MNHEY and CDR2 is SVGEGT. V was pared by 4 bases and J by 0 bases, with 24 bases between. This chain's CDR3 is CASSSLRFPNSYMNTEAFF. The CDR3 nucleotides read TGTGCCAGCAGTTCTCTAAGGTTTCCGAACAGCTACATGAACACTGAAGCTTTCTTT.

This clonotype has ten or more counts. The chain employs TRBV5-6 and TRBJ2-6; D is ambiguous. The germline V and J ends were trimmed by 4 bases and 1 base, with 9 bases remaining between them. The CDR3 contains 15 residues. The germline V gene encodes CDR1 SGHDT and CDR2 YYEEEE. The CDR3 spells CASSPPGSGANVLTF. In DNA form, the CDR3 reads TGTGCCAGCAGCCCCCCCGGTTCTGGGGCCAACGTCCTGACTTTC.

This clonotype has at least ten counts. The V and J genes are TRBV6-5 and TRBJ2-7, with TRBD2 matching 13 bases. Germline assignment: CDR1 MNHEY and CDR2 SVGAGI. With V trimmed by 8 bases and J by 6 bases, 4 bases remained unmatched. The CDR3 is 13 residues long. CDR3 region: CASGLAGAVEQYF. DNA of the CDR3: TGTGCCAGCGGACTAGCGGGAGCGGTCGAGCAGTACTTC.

Here the CDR3 DNA reads TGTGCCAGCAGCTTAGATCCGGGGGCCGGGGGCTACAATGAGCAGTTCTTC. Amino acids: CASSLDPGAGGYNEQFF. The chain joins TRBV11-2 to TRBJ2-1, with D perhaps matching TRBD1 or TRBD2 (6 bases each). Germline V CDR1 and CDR2: SGHAT, FQNNGV. The CDR3 loop spans 17 amino acids. V lost 0 bases and J lost 3, with 15 bases in between.

This clonotype appeared many times. This rearrangement joins TRBV6-2 or TRBV6-3 to TRBJ2-4; the D is unclear. Germline-derived CDR1 and CDR2 are MNHEY and SVGEGT. The CDR3 is made up of 14 amino acids. V was cut by 5 bases and J by 4 bases, with 12 bases left in between. DNA of the CDR3: TGTGCCAGCAGTGAGACACTACCAAAAAACATTCAGTACTTC. Amino acids: CASSETLPKNIQYF.

This clonotype appeared once. A single base separates this from a much larger clone, so it may be a read error. This chain connects TRBV24-1 to TRBJ2-3, with a possible D match to TRBD2 (7 bases). Germline assignment: CDR1 KGHDR and CDR2 SFDVKD. The V end was cut by 8 bases, the J end by 3 bases, with 14 bases between. CDR3 length: 14 amino acids. CDR3 protein: CATIARGRTDTQYF. CDR3 in DNA: TGTGCCACCATTGCGCGGGGGCGGACAGATACGCAGTATTTT.

J is TRBJ1-5 and V is TRBV20-1; D gene ambiguous. CDR1 DFQATT and CDR2 SNEGSKA come from the germline V gene (reference sequence). V shed 1 base and J shed 4 bases, with 14 bases lying between them. The CDR3 is made up of 15 amino acids. The CDR3 region has the DNA TGCAGTGCTAGAGCCCCCCCGACATGGAATCAGCCCCAGCATTTT. Protein sequence: CSARAPPTWNQPQHF.

This rearrangement joins TRBV27 to TRBJ2-3; D gene unclear. Germline loops: CDR1 MNHEY, CDR2 SMNVEV (reference sequence). The CDR3 is made up of 14 amino acids. Deletions cut 3 bases from V and 6 bases from J, with 13 bases between. CDR3 coding DNA: TGTGCCAGCAGTTTTCCCGGTGGCCAGGATACGCAGTATTTT. Its translation: CASSFPGGQDTQYF.

This clonotype was detected many times. The rearrangement joins TRBV28 to TRBJ1-1; D is unclear. This CDR3 region has 16 residues. Germline lookup yields CDR1 MDHEN and CDR2 SYDVKM. V lost 7 bases, J lost 2 bases, and 20 bases lay in between. CDR3 DNA: TGTGCCAGCACCGATCCACCCCTACCCGTAAACACTGAAGCTTTCTTT. Translated: CASTDPPLPVNTEAFF.

Only a few counts were recorded for this clonotype. J is TRBJ2-5 and V is TRBV19; possible D gene TRBD1, 5 bases. The CDR3 contains 18 residues. Germline values: CDR1 LNHDA, CDR2 SQIVND (reference sequence). Trimming removed 3 bases from V and 5 bases from J, with 25 bases in between. The CDR3 region is CASSISTGPLPVGETQYF. The CDR3 region has the DNA TGTGCCAGTAGTATTTCTACAGGACCCCTTCCGGTTGGGGAGACCCAGTACTTC.

As concerns this clonotype: Given a much more abundant clone one base away, this may be a read error. The chain couples TRBV7-6 to TRBJ2-3; TRBD2 matches at 12 bases. The germline gives CDR1 SGHVS, CDR2 FNYEAQ. This CDR3 has 19 amino acids. CDR3 protein: CASSNPQTRLAGDTDTQNF. CDR3 nucleotides: TGTGCCAGCAGCAACCCACAAACTCGACTAGCGGGAGACACAGATACGCAGAATTTT.

To note about this clonotype: A much bigger clone sits one base away, suggesting this may be a read error. V and J are TRBV9 and TRBJ1-1; no firm D call. CDR1 is SGDLS, CDR2 YYNGEE, per germline. CDR3 length: 15 amino acids. V lost 2 bases and J 2 bases, leaving 13 bases between the germline ends. In DNA, the CDR3 is TGTGCCAGCAGCGTGGACTGCCTGTATAACACTGAAGCTTTCTTT. This gives the protein CASSVDCLYNTEAFF.

Notes on this clonotype: At one of its ends the junction is not consistent with the germline gene, which may arise from a read error. The chain has TRBV28 and TRBJ2-7; 8 nucleotides agree with TRBD2. The CDR3 extends over 12 amino acids. Germline V gene data show CDR1 as MDHEN and CDR2 as SYDVKM. The CDR3 DNA sequence: TGTGCCAGCAAATTCTCGGGGACTAGTCCCATATTC. It translates to CASKFSGTSPIF.

The rearrangement uses TRBV5-1 and TRBJ2-3, with D uncertain. V was clipped by 4 bases and J by 3 bases, with 21 bases between them. Germline V gene sequence: CDR1 SGHRS, CDR2 YFSETQ. The CDR3 extends over 17 amino acids. CDR3 protein: CASSQSGGSLLTDTQYF. CDR3 nucleotide sequence: TGCGCCAGCAGCCAGAGTGGTGGATCCCTCCTAACAGATACGCAGTATTTT.

Many counts were recorded for this clonotype. The chain employs TRBV5-4 and TRBJ2-7; D might be TRBD1 (6 bases). The germline V and J ends were trimmed by 1 base and 2 bases, with 13 bases remaining between them. This CDR3 region has 15 residues. CDR1 is SGHNT, CDR2 YYREEE, per germline (reference sequence). CDR3 bases: TGTGCCAGCAGCTTGACAGGGTTAAGCCCCTACGAGCAGTACTTC. Encoded protein: CASSLTGLSPYEQYF.

This clonotype occurred a few times. The rearrangement links TRBV12-5 to TRBJ2-1; TRBD1 agrees at 8 bases. Germline CDR1 and CDR2: LGHNT and FRNRAP. V was clipped by 8 bases and J by 3 bases; unmatched bases: 9. This CDR3 has 15 residues. The CDR3 sequence: CASWGKGQDYNEQFF. The CDR3 bases are TGTGCTAGTTGGGGCAAGGGACAGGACTACAATGAGCAGTTCTTC.

This clonotype has only a few counts. This chain connects TRBV20-1 to TRBJ2-1, with TRBD2 as a possible D gene (5 bases). V was clipped by 3 bases and J by 8 bases, with 20 bases between them. This CDR3 comprises 15 residues. Germline values: CDR1 DFQATT, CDR2 SNEGSKA (reference sequence). In DNA form, the CDR3 reads TGCAGTGCTAGCGCCGATCTCGGGAACTTCGATGAGCAGTTCTTC. Its protein is CSASADLGNFDEQFF.

A word on this clonotype: This may stem from a read error, because a much larger clone lies one nucleotide away. The rearrangement links TRBV7-6 to TRBJ2-7; D unclear. The V end lost 5 bases, the J end lost 6 bases, and 14 bases lay between the germline ends. Germline V gives CDR1 SGHVS, CDR2 FNYEAQ. The CDR3 has 13 amino acids. The CDR3 is CASSLNPAFEQYF. DNA for the CDR3: TGTGCCAGCAGCCTTAATCCGGCCTTCGAGCAGTACTTC.

A few counts support this clonotype. This CDR3 reads CASSPRNLERETQYF. The DNA of the CDR3 is TGTGCCAGCAGCCCTAGAAACCTAGAAAGGGAGACCCAGTACTTC. This chain connects TRBV7-9 to TRBJ2-5; D is ambiguous. Germline lookup yields CDR1 SEHNR and CDR2 FQNEAQ (reference sequence). Between the trimmed V and J ends, which lost 5 bases and 5 bases, there was a span of 18 bases. This CDR3 has 15 amino acids.

This clonotype was found many times. The genes are TRBV4-1 and TRBJ2-7; D possibly uses TRBD1 or TRBD2 (5 bases each). Germline V gives CDR1 MGHRA, CDR2 YSYEKL. The V and J ends lost 3 bases and 0 bases respectively, with 9 bases between them. The CDR3 is 14 residues long. The CDR3 protein is CASSQGRTSYEQYF. The CDR3 bases are TGCGCCAGCAGCCAGGGACGGACCTCCTACGAGCAGTACTTC.

As regards this clonotype: Possible read error: a much larger clone is one base away. This chain joins TRBV29-1 and TRBJ2-1; no firm D call. Looked up from germline, CDR1 is SQVTM and CDR2 is ANQGSEA. With 3 bases removed from V and 11 bases from J, the gap between germline ends came to 11 bases. The CDR3 is made up of 11 amino acids. The CDR3 DNA reads TGCAGCGTTGATAACAGCCTGAAGCAGTTCTTC. This translates into CSVDNSLKQFF.

The chain carries TRBV13 and TRBJ2-4; the D gene is possibly TRBD2 (6 bases). This CDR3 spans 15 amino acids. Between the trimmed V and J ends, which lost 3 bases and 4 bases, there was a span of 13 bases. Germline-derived CDR1 and CDR2 are PRHDT and FYEKMQ (reference sequence). As DNA, the CDR3 is TGTGCCAGCAGCTTTTCCGGGACTTCGAAAAACATTCAGTACTTC. It is translated as CASSFSGTSKNIQYF.

There are a few counts of this clonotype. V is TRBV4-1 and J is TRBJ2-5, with a weak D call TRBD2 (6 bases). Germline CDR1 is MGHRA and CDR2 is YSYEKL. V lost 6 bases and J lost 5, with 16 bases in between. The CDR3 has 14 amino acids. CDR3 coding DNA: TGCGCCAGCAGACGGGTGGGCGGGACGGAGACCCAGTACTTC. Protein product: CASRRVGGTETQYF.

The rearrangement uses TRBV3-1 and TRBJ1-1; D gene unclear. The CDR3 runs 15 residues. Per germline, CDR1 LGHDT and CDR2 YNNKEL (reference sequence). The V gene lost 7 bases and the J gene lost 0 bases, with 15 bases spanning the gap. In DNA form, the CDR3 reads TGTGCCAGCACCCCGACTCCCTCCATGAACACTGAAGCTTTCTTT. It specifies CASTPTPSMNTEAFF.

This clonotype was counted ten times or more. The chain carries TRBV19 and TRBJ1-5; D perhaps matches TRBD1 (5 bases). Germline V gene sequence: CDR1 LNHDA, CDR2 SQIVND (reference sequence). This CDR3 is 15 amino acids long. The DNA for the CDR3 is TGTGCTTCGTTACCAGGGACGGCCAGCAATCAGCCCCAGCATTTT. This translates into CASLPGTASNQPQHF. The full variable domain, rest sourced from reference TRBV19 and TRBJ1-5, is DGGITQSPKYLFRKEGQNVTLSCEQNLNHDAMYWYRQDPGQGLRLIYYSQIVNDFQKGDIAEGYSVSREKKESFPLTVTSAQKNPTAFYLCASLPGTASNQPQHFGDGTRLSIL.

In the case of this clonotype: Germline and junction disagree at one end, which may indicate a read error. The chain employs TRBV5-3 and TRBJ2-7; D unresolved. TRBV5-3 is flagged as an ORF with uncertain function. The CDR3 consists of 12 residues. CDR3 nucleotide sequence: TGTCCCAGCAGCTCGGATCACCCCGAGCAGTACTTC. Translated, it gives CPSSSDHPEQYF.

The chain carries TRBV28 and TRBJ1-1, with D tentatively TRBD1 (6 bases). The germline CDR1 and CDR2 sequences are MDHEN and SYDVKM. Between the trimmed V and J ends, which lost 10 bases and 1 base, there was a span of 13 bases. The CDR3 has 13 amino acids. The CDR3 DNA reads as TGTGCCACTTCGGACAGACCGAACACTGAAGCTTTCTTT. Its translation is CATSDRPNTEAFF.

The chain joins TRBV20-1 to TRBJ2-7; 7 positions agree with TRBD2. The V gene end was trimmed by 2 bases and the J gene end by 2 bases; junction bases not matched to a gene: 6. In germline, CDR1 is DFQATT, CDR2 SNEGSKA (reference sequence). The CDR3 totals 14 residues. CDR3 region: CSARKLADAYEQYF. CDR3 DNA sequence: TGCAGTGCTAGAAAGCTAGCGGATGCCTACGAGCAGTACTTC.

The sample holds a few counts of this clonotype. The rearrangement joins TRBV5-6 to TRBJ2-5; 7 bases are a match to TRBD1. V trimming: 3 bases; J trimming: 1 base; junction bases outside the gene matches: 6. Germline V CDR1 and CDR2: SGHDT, YYEEEE. CDR3 length: 15 amino acids. CDR3: CASSWGQTIQETQYF. The CDR3 nucleotides are TGTGCCAGCAGCTGGGGACAGACGATCCAAGAGACCCAGTACTTC. The full variable domain, rest sourced from reference TRBV5-6 and TRBJ2-5, is DAGVTQSPTHLIKTRGQQVTLRCSPKSGHDTVSWYQQALGQGPQFIFQYYEEEERQRGNFPDRFSGHQFPNYSSELNVNALLLGDSALYLCASSWGQTIQETQYFGPGTRLLVL.